Following are 29 T cell receptor beta chains from one sample sequenced in a study of T cells in Graves' hyperthyroidism and ophthalmopathy. TCR beta CDR3 sequences were amplified from RNA transcripts. The HTBI primer set drove a first-round RT-PCR of the TCR CDR3. TCRdb processed the multiplex PCR reads anew with MiXCR; each CDR3 protein has one entry. The sample shows roughly 380,000 distinct CDR3 sequences, 15% to 20% of them seen only once. The sequenced sample consisted of blood. The receptor source for this set is a woman in her thirties or forties with Graves' ophthalmopathy.

This clonotype has at least ten counts. The chain carries TRBV11-2 and TRBJ2-2; unclear D gene. This CDR3 has 18 amino acids. Germline lookup yields CDR1 SGHAT and CDR2 FQNNGV. Between the trimmed V and J ends, which lost 6 bases and 5 bases, there was a span of 25 bases. The CDR3 nucleotides read TGTGCCAGCAGTCCACCCACTCCGTCTAGAACAAAAACCGGGGAGCTGTTTTTT. It specifies CASSPPTPSRTKTGELFF.

There are many counts of this clonotype. The chain uses TRBV20-1 and TRBJ2-7; 11 positions agree with TRBD2. This CDR3 contains 14 residues. J lost 3 bases, V lost 5 bases, and 6 bases had no gene match. Germline loops: CDR1 DFQATT, CDR2 SNEGSKA (reference sequence). The CDR3 protein is CSAPTSGANYEQYF. The CDR3 DNA sequence: TGCAGTGCTCCGACTAGCGGGGCAAACTACGAGCAGTACTTC.

This clonotype showed up many times. The genes are TRBV4-1 and TRBJ1-2; no definite D call. The CDR3 contains 17 residues. The V gene lost 0 bases and the J gene lost 4 bases, with 18 bases spanning the gap. The V gene's germline CDR1 is MGHRA and CDR2 YSYEKL. The CDR3 reads CASSQEPHDYLPYGYTF. In DNA form, the CDR3 reads TGCGCCAGCAGCCAAGAACCCCATGACTATTTACCCTATGGCTACACCTTC.

This clonotype was seen repeatedly, ten times or more. This chain links TRBV12-3 or TRBV12-4 with TRBJ1-5, with D possibly TRBD1 on 5 matching bases. The CDR3 runs 13 residues. Deletions cut 2 bases from V and 8 bases from J, with 10 bases between. The CDR3 spells CASSLWGVEPQHF. As DNA, the CDR3 is TGTGCCAGCAGTTTATGGGGGGTAGAGCCCCAGCATTTT.

This clonotype was counted ten times or more. The chain uses TRBV7-2 and TRBJ2-5; the match to TRBD2 covers 8 bases. V lost 2 bases to trimming and J lost 5 bases; unmatched junction nucleotides: 7. CDR3 size: 15 residues. The germline CDR1 and CDR2 sequences are SGHTA and FQGNSA. The DNA of the CDR3 is TGTGCCAGCAGCTTACCAGCGGGAGTTGCGGAGACCCAGTACTTC. Residues: CASSLPAGVAETQYF.

This clonotype was picked up many times. CDR3 DNA sequence: TGTGCCACCAGCAAGCGAGGGAGTGGTACTGAAGCTTTCTTT. It codes for CATSKRGSGTEAFF. The chain carries TRBV15 and TRBJ1-1; D gene ambiguous. Germline assignment: CDR1 LNHNV and CDR2 YYDKDF (reference sequence). CDR3 size: 14 residues. The V and J ends lost 4 bases and 5 bases respectively, with 14 bases between them.

Many counts were recorded for this clonotype. This chain connects TRBV20-1 to TRBJ1-5; TRBD1 might be the D (5 bases). Germline V lookup: CDR1 DFQATT, CDR2 SNEGSKA (reference sequence). The CDR3 spans 15 residues. Trimming took 2 bases from V and 3 from J, leaving 14 bases between them. In DNA form, the CDR3 reads TGCAGTGCTAGAAGACCGGGGCTTGCCAATCAGCCCCAGCATTTT. Amino acids: CSARRPGLANQPQHF.

This clonotype was observed at least ten times. The chain employs TRBV19 and TRBJ1-5; D uncertain. The germline V gene encodes CDR1 LNHDA and CDR2 SQIVND (reference sequence). The CDR3 has 12 residues. Between the trimmed V and J ends, which lost 8 bases and 5 bases, there was a span of 10 bases. Here the CDR3 reads CASCFRDQPQHF. CDR3 sequence (DNA): TGTGCCAGTTGCTTTAGGGATCAGCCCCAGCATTTT. Together with reference TRBV19 and TRBJ1-5, the CDR3 gives the full variable domain: DGGITQSPKYLFRKEGQNVTLSCEQNLNHDAMYWYRQDPGQGLRLIYYSQIVNDFQKGDIAEGYSVSREKKESFPLTVTSAQKNPTAFYLCASCFRDQPQHFGDGTRLSIL.

This clonotype showed up many times. The rearrangement joins TRBV4-2 to TRBJ2-2, with D tentatively TRBD2 (5 bases). Trimming removed 3 bases from V and 7 bases from J, with 15 bases in between. The CDR3 is 15 amino acids. Germline V gene sequence: CDR1 LGHNA, CDR2 YNFKEQ. Written as DNA, the CDR3 is TGTGCCAGCAGCCACGTGAGCCCGAGGGACGGGGAGCTGTTTTTT. Translating gives CASSHVSPRDGELFF.

This clonotype occurred many times. The chain employs TRBV28 and TRBJ2-7; no firm D call. CDR1 MDHEN and CDR2 SYDVKM come from the germline V gene. V lost 2 bases and J lost 2, with 19 bases in between. The length of the CDR3 is 17 residues. In nucleotides, the CDR3 is TGTGCCAGCAGTTTAGAATTTAGTTCTCGGAAAGCCTACGAGCAGTACTTC. Its protein is CASSLEFSSRKAYEQYF.

This clonotype was recorded many times. This chain connects TRBV6-5 to TRBJ1-5, with D possibly being TRBD1 (5 bases). The CDR3 is 16 amino acids. Per germline, CDR1 MNHEY and CDR2 SVGAGI. V was trimmed by 8 bases and J by 2 bases, leaving 19 bases between them. The CDR3 is CASEGAPLGGNQPQHF. The CDR3 DNA sequence: TGTGCCAGCGAGGGAGCACCATTGGGGGGCAATCAGCCCCAGCATTTT.

This clonotype was observed many times. The V and J genes are TRBV12-3 or TRBV12-4 and TRBJ1-1; D is undetermined. V was trimmed by 5 bases and J by 1 base, leaving 2 bases between them. This CDR3 has 11 amino acids. CDR3 nucleotide sequence: TGTGCCAGCAGTCAGAACACTGAAGCTTTCTTT. It specifies CASSQNTEAFF.

There are many counts of this clonotype. The V gene is TRBV20-1, the J gene TRBJ2-7, with D perhaps TRBD1 (5 bases). The CDR3 has 18 amino acids. V gave up 4 bases and J gave up 0 bases, with 25 bases separating them. CDR1 DFQATT and CDR2 SNEGSKA come from the germline V gene (reference sequence). CDR3 bases: TGCAGTGCTACCCTTTTCGGCCACCAAGGGGCTTACTCCTACGAGCAGTACTTC. This encodes CSATLFGHQGAYSYEQYF.

This clonotype was counted ten times or more. The chain recombines TRBV27 with TRBJ1-1, with D possibly matching TRBD1 (5 bases). In germline, CDR1 is MNHEY, CDR2 SMNVEV (reference sequence). This CDR3 has 12 amino acids. Trimming took off 6 bases at V and 8 bases at J, with 13 bases between the two ends. The CDR3 region has the DNA TGTGCCAGCAGGACGGCGGGGGGGGAAGCTTTCTTT. Its translation: CASRTAGGEAFF.

This clonotype was observed many times. V usage is TRBV7-8 and J usage is TRBJ1-3; D gene uncertain. Trimming took off 1 base at V and 2 bases at J, with 6 bases between the two ends. This CDR3 has 14 amino acids. Germline V lookup: CDR1 SGHVS, CDR2 FQNEAQ. The CDR3 region is CASSLGGTGNTIYF. The CDR3 nucleotides are TGTGCCAGCAGCTTAGGAGGGACTGGAAACACCATATATTTT.

The table lists this clonotype with many counts. The chain carries TRBV19 and TRBJ1-5, with 7 bases fitting TRBD1. Per germline, CDR1 LNHDA and CDR2 SQIVND (reference sequence). J was trimmed by 4 bases and V by 5 bases; bases with no gene match: 5. The CDR3 sequence is 14 residues long. The CDR3 DNA sequence: TGTGCCAGTAGTCCTCGGGGACAGAATCAGCCCCAGCATTTT. This translates into CASSPRGQNQPQHF.

This clonotype has more than one count but fewer than ten. The gene calls are TRBV18 and TRBJ1-2; TRBD1 matches 7 bases. J gave up 4 bases and V 4 bases, and 3 bases lay outside the gene matches. This CDR3 is built from 13 residues. Germline V CDR1 and CDR2: KGHSH, LQKENI. For the CDR3, the DNA is TGTGCCAGCTCACTAGACAGGGTCTATGGCTACACCTTC. Amino acid sequence: CASSLDRVYGYTF.

Only a few counts were recorded for this clonotype. The chain joins TRBV6-2 or TRBV6-3 to TRBJ2-4, with D unresolved. The CDR3 runs 13 residues. V lost 6 bases and J lost 3, with 9 bases in between. Germline V lookup: CDR1 MNHEY, CDR2 SVGEGT. CDR3 protein: CASSPRFKNIQYF. DNA of the CDR3: TGTGCCAGCAGCCCAAGATTCAAAAACATTCAGTACTTC.

To note about this clonotype: Compared with germline, one end of the junction differs, possibly owing to a read error. This chain uses TRBV20-1 with TRBJ2-5, with TRBD2 matching 9 bases. Germline V gene lookup returns CDR1 DFQATT and CDR2 SNEGSKA (reference sequence). CDR3 length: 12 residues. The CDR3 nucleotides read TGCAGTGCTAGAGTAGGAGCGGGGGGAACGGACTTC. Its translation: CSARVGAGGTDF.

At least ten counts were recorded for this clonotype. The chain employs TRBV11-2 and TRBJ1-5; D might be TRBD1 (6 bases). Germline V CDR1 and CDR2: SGHAT, FQNNGV. The CDR3 spans 12 residues. V shed 4 bases and J shed 16 bases, with 17 bases lying between them. The CDR3 bases are TGTGCCAGCAGCTCAACTCCGGGACACATACATTTT. Translating gives CASSSTPGHIHF. The complete variable domain, with remaining parts taken from reference TRBV11-2 and TRBJ1-5, reads EAGVAQSPRYKIIEKRQSVAFWCNPISGHATLYWYQQILGQGPKLLIQFQNNGVVDDSQLPKDRFSAERLKGVDSTLKIQPAKLEDSAVYLCASSSTPGHIHFGDGTRLSIL.

This clonotype was counted at least ten times. The J gene is TRBJ2-7, the V gene TRBV11-2, with 13 positions matching TRBD2. Trimming cost V 5 bases and J 0 bases; bases outside gene matches: 4. CDR3 size: 16 residues. In germline, CDR1 is SGHAT, CDR2 FQNNGV. The CDR3 reads CASSGRTSGGSYEQYF. CDR3 coding DNA: TGTGCCAGCAGCGGACGGACTAGCGGGGGCTCCTACGAGCAGTACTTC.

This clonotype came up many times. J is TRBJ1-1 and V is TRBV12-3 or TRBV12-4, with a possible D match to TRBD1 (6 bases). Trimming pared 3 bases from V and 9 bases from J, leaving 14 bases between. CDR3 length: 13 residues. CDR3 sequence: CASSFSRGSQAFF. The CDR3 DNA follows: TGTGCCAGCAGTTTTAGCAGGGGCAGTCAAGCTTTCTTT.

This clonotype was counted many times. The rearrangement joins TRBV15 to TRBJ2-5; TRBD1 matches at 8 bases. CDR1 is LNHNV, CDR2 YYDKDF, per germline (reference sequence). The CDR3 has 15 residues. V was clipped by 1 base and J by 5 bases; unmatched bases: 6. The CDR3 DNA is TGTGCCACCAGCAGAGCACAGGGGGGTCTGGAGACCCAGTACTTC. Its translation is CATSRAQGGLETQYF.

The chain is built from TRBV7-9 and TRBJ2-2; D may be TRBD2 (5 bases). The CDR3 length is 15 residues. V was pared by 1 base and J by 7 bases, with 13 bases between. Germline CDR1 SEHNR, CDR2 FQNEAQ (reference sequence). DNA of the CDR3: TGTGCCAGCAGCTTAGAAGGACTGGGGAGCGGGGAGCTGTTTTTT. Translated, it gives CASSLEGLGSGELFF.

The chain employs TRBV6-1 and TRBJ2-7, with a possible D match to TRBD1 (6 bases). Between the trimmed V and J ends, which lost 3 bases and 3 bases, there was a span of 12 bases. CDR1 and CDR2 (germline): MNHNS, SASEGT. The CDR3 runs to 14 residues. The CDR3 DNA reads TGTGCCAGCAGTGATAACAGGGCTGTCTACGAGCAGTACGTC. This encodes CASSDNRAVYEQYV.

This clonotype was recorded at least ten times. With a much larger clone just one base away, this may be a read error. CDR3 loop: CASRTSYGYTF. The CDR3 bases are TGTGCCAGCAGAACTAGCTATGGCTACACCTTC. The chain recombines TRBV28 with TRBJ1-2; D is undetermined. The germline V and J ends were trimmed by 6 bases and 4 bases, with 6 bases remaining between them. CDR3 length equals 11 residues. The germline CDR1 and CDR2 sequences are MDHEN and SYDVKM.

This clonotype was found many times. This CDR3 is CASSDTYRESTEAFF. DNA of the CDR3: TGTGCCAGCAGCGATACCTACAGGGAATCTACTGAAGCTTTCTTT. The V and J genes are TRBV2 and TRBJ1-1; perhaps TRBD1 as D (6 bases). Germline-derived CDR1 and CDR2 are SNHLY and FYNNEI. The length of the CDR3 is 15 residues. Trimming cost V 6 bases and J 5 bases, with 19 bases left between them.

This CDR3 reads CSGKGQGYEQYF. CDR3 DNA: TGCAGCGGTAAGGGACAGGGATACGAGCAGTACTTC. This sequence joins TRBV29-1 and TRBJ2-7; 9 bases fit TRBD1. From germline, CDR1 is SQVTM and CDR2 ANQGSEA. Trimming cost V 7 bases and J 4 bases; bases outside gene matches: 5. CDR3 length: 12 amino acids.

J is TRBJ1-6 and V is TRBV5-5, with 7 bases aligning to TRBD1. J was trimmed by 5 bases and V by 0 bases; bases with no gene match: 2. CDR1 and CDR2 (germline): SGHKS, YYEKEE (reference sequence). The CDR3 consists of 15 residues. The CDR3 is CASSLEDRHNSPLHF. The DNA of the CDR3 is TGTGCCAGCAGCTTGGAGGACAGGCATAATTCACCCCTCCACTTT.